These 5 T cell receptor beta chains came from one sample sequenced in a study of vaccination effects on CD4 cells after COVID-19 (dated by TCRdb to the early 2020s). What these receptors recognize is not known. Libraries were made using the immunoSEQ multiplex PCR assay. In its TCRdb copy, this immuneACCESS table keeps in-frame sequences only and misses some clones. Where compared with another copy, unresolved V genes explain less than half of these, and the others have no known cause. In this sample the table shows about 45,000 clones, around 72% of which occur a single time. 29% of the sample rests with the top ten. In the ViraFEST assay, PBMC were stimulated with viral peptide pools, and antigen-specific CD4+ T cell clonotypes were then identified by expansion using TCR sequencing. After around eleven days of culture, CD4+ T cells were isolated with the EasySep CD4+ T cell isolation kit. Convalescent patients had PCR-confirmed SARS-CoV-2 infection between March and December 2020, before Alpha, Beta and Delta variants emerged in the United States.

Here the sequenced sample was CD4+ T cells from PBMCs cultured with a peptide pool, taken before COVID-19 vaccination. These receptors all come from a human donor who had a prior SARS-CoV-2 infection.

CDR3 in DNA: TGCGCCAGCAGCCCAGGTAAGACTCCAGTGCAGACGCAGTATTTT. It translates to CASSPGKTPVQTQYF. V gene TRBV23-1 combines with J gene TRBJ2-3, with D hard to call. TRBV23-1 is filed as an ORF, its function uncertain. Trimming left V 6 bases short and J 9 bases short, with 22 bases between. This CDR3 region has 15 residues.

The chain combines TRBV7-9 with TRBJ1-3, with D perhaps TRBD1 (5 bases). The V end was cut by 5 bases, the J end by 4 bases, with 15 bases between. Germline V gene data show CDR1 as SEHNR and CDR2 as FQNEAQ (reference sequence). The CDR3 is made up of 15 amino acids. As DNA, the CDR3 is TGTGCCAGCAGCCGCGAGGGGCAGGGAGGAAACACCATATATTTT. Amino acid sequence: CASSREGQGGNTIYF.

The chain uses TRBV27 and TRBJ2-7, with 11 nucleotides matching TRBD2. With V trimmed by 4 bases and J by 3 bases, 17 bases remained unmatched. This CDR3 is built from 19 residues. The V gene's germline CDR1 is MNHEY and CDR2 SMNVEV (reference sequence). CDR3 amino acids: CASSSWGTSGRRGVYEQYF. CDR3 coding DNA: TGTGCCAGCAGTTCATGGGGGACTAGCGGCCGCCGAGGGGTCTACGAGCAGTACTTC.

The chain links TRBV5-6 to TRBJ2-6, with D possibly TRBD2 on 5 matching bases. CDR1 and CDR2 from the germline V gene are SGHDT and YYEEEE. Trimming removed 4 bases from V and 0 bases from J, with 8 bases in between. The CDR3 is 15 residues long. The CDR3 region is CASSAGRSGANVLTF. CDR3 DNA sequence: TGTGCCAGCAGCGCGGGTCGCTCTGGGGCCAACGTCCTGACTTTC. The variable domain in full, with the rest retrieved from reference TRBV5-6 and TRBJ2-6, is DAGVTQSPTHLIKTRGQQVTLRCSPKSGHDTVSWYQQALGQGPQFIFQYYEEEERQRGNFPDRFSGHQFPNYSSELNVNALLLGDSALYLCASSAGRSGANVLTFGAGSRLTVL.

The genes are TRBV18 and TRBJ1-2, with D unresolved. This CDR3 has 12 residues. Deletions cut 1 base from V and 2 bases from J, with 2 bases between. Per the germline V gene, CDR1 is KGHSH and CDR2 is LQKENI. As DNA, the CDR3 is TGTGCCAGCTCACCACAGAACTATGGCTACACCTTC. Its translation is CASSPQNYGYTF.